The sequence of this T cell receptor (beta chain) was determined in a study of T cells in Graves' hyperthyroidism and ophthalmopathy. Study context: The initial diagnosis was the point when peripheral blood was collected, ahead of any treatment.

Calling Graves' hyperthyroidism stable meant ophthalmopathy did not progress within 18 months. The table lists this clonotype with a few counts. Amplification yielded TCR beta CDR3 regions, with RNA transcripts as the source. The TCR CDR3 first-round RT-PCR relied on the HTBI primer set. TCRdb re-called the multiplex PCR reads through MiXCR, storing one row per CDR3 protein. Among approximately 370,000 distinct CDR3 sequences listed, 15% were seen once. The clonotype comes from a woman aged 25 to 39 with Graves' hyperthyroidism. Sequencing was done on a sample of blood.

CDR3 loop: CASRAEGGKQPQHF. DNA of the CDR3: TGTGCCAGCAGAGCAGAGGGAGGGAAACAGCCCCAGCATTTT. This rearrangement joins TRBV6-2 or TRBV6-3 to TRBJ1-5; D not certain. CDR1 and CDR2 (germline): MNHEY, SVGEGT. V lost 6 bases and J 7 bases, leaving 16 bases between the germline ends. The CDR3 totals 14 residues.